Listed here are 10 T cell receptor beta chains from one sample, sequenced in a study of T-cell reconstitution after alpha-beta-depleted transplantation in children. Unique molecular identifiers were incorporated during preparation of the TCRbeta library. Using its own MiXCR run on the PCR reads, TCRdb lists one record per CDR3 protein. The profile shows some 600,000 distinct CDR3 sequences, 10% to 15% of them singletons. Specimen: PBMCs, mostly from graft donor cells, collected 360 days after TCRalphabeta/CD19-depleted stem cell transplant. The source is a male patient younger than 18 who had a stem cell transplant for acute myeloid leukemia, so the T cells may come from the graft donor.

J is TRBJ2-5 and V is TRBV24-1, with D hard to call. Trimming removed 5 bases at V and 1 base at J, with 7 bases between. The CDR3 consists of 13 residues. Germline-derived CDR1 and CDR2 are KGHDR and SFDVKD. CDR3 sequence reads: CATSVGFQETQYF. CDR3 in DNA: TGTGCCACCAGTGTTGGGTTCCAAGAGACCCAGTACTTC.

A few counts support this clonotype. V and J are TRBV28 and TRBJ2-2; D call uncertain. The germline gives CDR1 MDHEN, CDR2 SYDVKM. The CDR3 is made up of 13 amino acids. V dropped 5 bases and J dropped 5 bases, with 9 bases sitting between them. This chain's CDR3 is CASSTRRTGELFF. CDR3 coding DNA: TGTGCCAGCAGTACCAGGCGAACCGGGGAGCTGTTTTTT.

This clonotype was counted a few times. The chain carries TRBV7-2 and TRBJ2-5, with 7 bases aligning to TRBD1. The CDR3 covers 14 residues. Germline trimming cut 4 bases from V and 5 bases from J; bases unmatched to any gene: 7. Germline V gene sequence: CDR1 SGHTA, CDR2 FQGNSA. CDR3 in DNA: TGTGCCAGCAGCTCGTACAGGGGTGGTGAGACCCAGTACTTC. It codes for CASSSYRGGETQYF.

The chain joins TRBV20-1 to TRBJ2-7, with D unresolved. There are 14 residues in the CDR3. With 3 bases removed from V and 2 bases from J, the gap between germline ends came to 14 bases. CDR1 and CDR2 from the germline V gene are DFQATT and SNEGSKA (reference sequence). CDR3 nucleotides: TGCAGTGCTAGTGCGGTCCAACCGACCTACGAGCAGTACTTC. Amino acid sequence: CSASAVQPTYEQYF.

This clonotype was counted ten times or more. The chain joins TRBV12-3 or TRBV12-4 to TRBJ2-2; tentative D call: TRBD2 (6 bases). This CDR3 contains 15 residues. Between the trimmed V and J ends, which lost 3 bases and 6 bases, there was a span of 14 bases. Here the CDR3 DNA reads TGTGCCAGCAGTTTTGGCGGGATGAGGGCCGGGGAGCTGTTTTTT. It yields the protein CASSFGGMRAGELFF.

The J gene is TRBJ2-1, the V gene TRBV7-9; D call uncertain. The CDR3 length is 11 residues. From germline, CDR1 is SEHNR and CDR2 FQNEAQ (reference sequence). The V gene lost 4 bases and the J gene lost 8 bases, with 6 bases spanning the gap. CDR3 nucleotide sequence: TGTGCCAGCAGCTCCCTGGATGAGCAGTTCTTC. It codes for CASSSLDEQFF.

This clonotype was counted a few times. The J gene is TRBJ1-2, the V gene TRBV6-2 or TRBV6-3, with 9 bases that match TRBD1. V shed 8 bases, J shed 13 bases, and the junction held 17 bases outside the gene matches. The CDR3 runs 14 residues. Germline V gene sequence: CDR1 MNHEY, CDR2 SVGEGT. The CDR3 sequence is CASGRPGQGIPVTF. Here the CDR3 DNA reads TGTGCCAGCGGGAGGCCGGGACAGGGCATTCCGGTCACCTTC.

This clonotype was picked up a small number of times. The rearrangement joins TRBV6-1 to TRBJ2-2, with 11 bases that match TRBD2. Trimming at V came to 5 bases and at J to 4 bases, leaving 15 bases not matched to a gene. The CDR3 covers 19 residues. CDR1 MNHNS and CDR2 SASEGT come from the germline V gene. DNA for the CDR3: TGTGCCAGCAGTCGTCCCGGGACTAGCGGATGGGAGACCACCGGGGAGCTGTTTTTT. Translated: CASSRPGTSGWETTGELFF.

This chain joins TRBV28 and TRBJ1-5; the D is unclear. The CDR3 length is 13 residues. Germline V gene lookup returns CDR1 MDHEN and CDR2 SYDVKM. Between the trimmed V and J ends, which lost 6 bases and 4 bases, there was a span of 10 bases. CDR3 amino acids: CASSFGWNQPQHF. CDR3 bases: TGTGCCAGCAGCTTCGGGTGGAATCAGCCCCAGCATTTT.

The CDR3 protein is CASSTPGQGYNEQFF. Written as DNA, the CDR3 is TGTGCCAGCAGCACCCCGGGACAGGGGTACAATGAGCAGTTCTTC. The rearrangement joins TRBV7-2 to TRBJ2-1; TRBD1 agrees at 10 bases. V shed 5 bases and J 4 bases; nucleotides not matched to a gene: 5. CDR3 size: 15 residues. The germline gives CDR1 SGHTA, CDR2 FQGNSA.